The present T cell receptor beta chain was sequenced within a study of cytomegalovirus exposure and HLA in healthy donors. PCR used 60 Vbeta primers and 13 Jbeta primers. Authors' methods: A later analysis counted 65 million to 90 million unique TCR beta chains, some 12 million shared. Generated by immunoSEQ multiplex PCR, the TCRdb table keeps only in-frame clones and is missing some. V, J and clone size reflect that table, while D and trimming were determined from the DNA. This sample carries 110,000 to 150,000 clones, roughly 79% of them seen once, and the ten largest clones take approximately 0.97%. Overall study results and limits: Earlier findings revealed that most TCR beta V segments proved productive either about 87% or about 30% of the time. A later analysis reportedly identified an Asian-associated ancestry cluster as carrying fewer N-insertions than the approximately 730-donor mean. The study put some 150 TCR beta chains on its list as cytomegalovirus-associated.

The CDR3 totals 14 residues. The germline V gene encodes CDR1 SEHNR and CDR2 FQNEAQ (reference sequence). This clone was counted a single time. Its antigen is unidentified. The junction departs from germline at one end; a sequencing error may be responsible. The chain joins TRBV7-9 to TRBJ1-5; D gene uncertain. Sequencing was done on a sample of PBMCs. The sequence derives from a man in his late teens or twenties in good health and CMV-seronegative. The CDR3 here is CSSSLGGRNQPQHF. The CDR3 DNA reads as TGTTCCAGCAGCTTAGGCGGGCGCAATCAGCCCCAGCATTTT.